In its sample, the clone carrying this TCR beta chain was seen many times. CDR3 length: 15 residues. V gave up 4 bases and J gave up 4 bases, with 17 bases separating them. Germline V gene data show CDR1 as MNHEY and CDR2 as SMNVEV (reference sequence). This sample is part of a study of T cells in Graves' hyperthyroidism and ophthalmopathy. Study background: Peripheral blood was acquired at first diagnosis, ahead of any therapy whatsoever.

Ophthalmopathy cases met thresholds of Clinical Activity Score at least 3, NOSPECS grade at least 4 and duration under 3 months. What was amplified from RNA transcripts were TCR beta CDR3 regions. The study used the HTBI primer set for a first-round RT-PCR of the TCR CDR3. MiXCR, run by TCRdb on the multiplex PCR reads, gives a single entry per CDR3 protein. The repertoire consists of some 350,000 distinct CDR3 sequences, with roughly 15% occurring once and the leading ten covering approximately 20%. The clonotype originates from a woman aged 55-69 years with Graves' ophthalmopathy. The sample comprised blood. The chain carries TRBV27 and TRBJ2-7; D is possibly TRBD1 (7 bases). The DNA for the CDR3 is TGTGCCAGCAGTTCGACAGGGAGTGGAGGGTACGAGCAGTACTTC. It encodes CASSSTGSGGYEQYF.